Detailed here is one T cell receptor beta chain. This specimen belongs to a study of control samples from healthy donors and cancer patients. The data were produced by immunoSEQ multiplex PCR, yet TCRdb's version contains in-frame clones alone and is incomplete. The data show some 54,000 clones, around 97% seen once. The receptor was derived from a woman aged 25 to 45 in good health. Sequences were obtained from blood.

For the CDR3, the DNA is TGCGCCAGCAGCTCGGCCAATGAGCAGTTCTTC. Protein: CASSSANEQFF. The chain employs TRBV5-1 and TRBJ2-1; D is unresolved. The V gene's germline CDR1 is SGHRS and CDR2 YFSETQ. This CDR3 is built from 11 residues. V gave up 3 bases and J gave up 6 bases, with 4 bases separating them.